The source of this TCR beta chain is a study of T cells in Graves' hyperthyroidism and ophthalmopathy (dated by TCRdb to 2018 to 2020). Study-wide context: Peripheral blood samples were taken at initial diagnosis, before any treatment was given. Thyroid tissue and blood T-cell repertoires from more than 5 Graves' hyperthyroidism patients were also compared in the study. After blood sampling, hyperthyroidism patients were treated with methimazole at a starting dose of 30 mg daily, and ophthalmopathy patients were treated with high-dose intravenous methylprednisolone. Prospective prediction of ophthalmopathy was tested in an independent validation cohort of 18 to 20 hyperthyroidism patients and 15 to 17 patients who later progressed to ophthalmopathy. TCR Vbeta CDR3 sequencing of some 140 peripheral blood samples (roughly 43 ophthalmopathy, about 74 hyperthyroidism and some 17 progressor patients) is reported in the paper. The 75 to 100 discovery patients were divided at random into training and test sets in a 7:3 ratio. A discovery cohort of approximately 100 patients, about 44 with Graves' ophthalmopathy and approximately 55 with stable Graves' hyperthyroidism, was used to find distinguishing TCR V-J signatures. The paper's findings and limits, for the study overall: Most expanded thyroid clonotypes (frequency above 0.001) were also found in blood, which suggests that blood repertoires may mirror thyroid immune responses. In validation, progression to ophthalmopathy was predicted by the model with approximately 67% sensitivity and 72.22% specificity, a median of around 5.9 months before onset. Sample size was not statistically predetermined, and blinding of investigators to group allocation was not performed. A model built on a 13 V-J signature distinguished ophthalmopathy from stable hyperthyroidism, reaching around 88% sensitivity and 81.08% specificity in cross-validation and 80%/75% in testing.

A patient counted as having stable Graves' hyperthyroidism if no progression to ophthalmopathy occurred over 18 months of follow-up. The hyperthyroidism patients were between 18 and 65 years old and newly diagnosed, with a disease duration of less than 2 months. Exclusion was applied to patients with uncontrolled infections, other autoimmune diseases, pregnancy or lactation. Diagnoses relied on clinical symptoms, serum thyroxine and TRAb, thyroid ultrasound and orbital computed tomography. PBMCs were separated from 10 ml of fresh peripheral blood using Ficoll-Paque density gradient centrifugation. Total RNA was extracted using Trizol reagent, and RNA quality was assessed on an Agilent 2100 Bioanalyzer. This clonotype was picked up many times. Its specific antigen is unknown. It has no much larger one-base neighbor in the sample; base qualities were not kept. V trim: 2 bases; J trim: 6 bases; unmatched bases: 8. From the cysteine up to the phenylalanine, the CDR3 has a length of 17 residues. The entry retains the CDR3 DNA only, 51 bases that are in frame from base 1. Looking up the germline V gene yields CDR1 KGHDR and CDR2 SFDVKD.

The TCR beta CDR3 regions were amplified from the RNA transcripts. The first round of RT-PCR for the TCR CDR3 was performed with the HTBI primer set and the Qiagen OneStep RT-PCR kit. A second multiplex PCR round built the libraries, followed by size selection and purification. Sequencing of the libraries was done on an Illumina HiSeq2000 using paired-end 100 bp reads. The authors processed their data as follows. Raw data were processed with SOAPnuke, discarding reads with adapters, uncalled bases, mean Phred below 15, or no exact constant-primer or identifier match. COPE v1.2.5 was used to merge the high-quality paired reads, and each unique nucleotide sequence was defined as a clonotype. MiTCR v1.1 was used to align the clonotypes against IMGT TRBV, TRBD and TRBJ reference segments. Only V-J combinations with frequency above 0.0001, covering approximately 99% of repertoires, were analysed. A TCS score was defined as the ratio between F50 (clonal expansion) and ExV (chaos), using BLOSUM62-based TCRdist between CDR3 peptides within each V-J. Welch's t-statistics and random forest reduced several hundred V-J features to around 14, which were used in a naive Bayes classifier (R e1071). TCRdb trimmed public reads at Q25 via fastp, called clones via MiXCR and kept in-frame beta chains. Entries are consolidated by CDR3 protein sequence, retaining the most common genes and DNA. It is TCRdb's table, rather than the study itself, that gives the V and J calls and clone size. This sample comprises around 190,000 distinct CDR3 sequences, about 17% of them detected only once. The ten largest clones add up to roughly 50% of the sample.

The V gene is TRBV24-1 and the J gene is TRBJ2-1; TRBD2 lines up with 11 middle nucleotides. The clonotype originates from a woman aged 45-59 years with Graves' hyperthyroidism. Sequenced sample: blood. The DNA reads as follows: TGTGCCACCAGTGATTCCGGGACTAGCGGAGTTTTCAATGAGCAGTTCTTC. Its protein is CATSDSGTSGVFNEQFF.